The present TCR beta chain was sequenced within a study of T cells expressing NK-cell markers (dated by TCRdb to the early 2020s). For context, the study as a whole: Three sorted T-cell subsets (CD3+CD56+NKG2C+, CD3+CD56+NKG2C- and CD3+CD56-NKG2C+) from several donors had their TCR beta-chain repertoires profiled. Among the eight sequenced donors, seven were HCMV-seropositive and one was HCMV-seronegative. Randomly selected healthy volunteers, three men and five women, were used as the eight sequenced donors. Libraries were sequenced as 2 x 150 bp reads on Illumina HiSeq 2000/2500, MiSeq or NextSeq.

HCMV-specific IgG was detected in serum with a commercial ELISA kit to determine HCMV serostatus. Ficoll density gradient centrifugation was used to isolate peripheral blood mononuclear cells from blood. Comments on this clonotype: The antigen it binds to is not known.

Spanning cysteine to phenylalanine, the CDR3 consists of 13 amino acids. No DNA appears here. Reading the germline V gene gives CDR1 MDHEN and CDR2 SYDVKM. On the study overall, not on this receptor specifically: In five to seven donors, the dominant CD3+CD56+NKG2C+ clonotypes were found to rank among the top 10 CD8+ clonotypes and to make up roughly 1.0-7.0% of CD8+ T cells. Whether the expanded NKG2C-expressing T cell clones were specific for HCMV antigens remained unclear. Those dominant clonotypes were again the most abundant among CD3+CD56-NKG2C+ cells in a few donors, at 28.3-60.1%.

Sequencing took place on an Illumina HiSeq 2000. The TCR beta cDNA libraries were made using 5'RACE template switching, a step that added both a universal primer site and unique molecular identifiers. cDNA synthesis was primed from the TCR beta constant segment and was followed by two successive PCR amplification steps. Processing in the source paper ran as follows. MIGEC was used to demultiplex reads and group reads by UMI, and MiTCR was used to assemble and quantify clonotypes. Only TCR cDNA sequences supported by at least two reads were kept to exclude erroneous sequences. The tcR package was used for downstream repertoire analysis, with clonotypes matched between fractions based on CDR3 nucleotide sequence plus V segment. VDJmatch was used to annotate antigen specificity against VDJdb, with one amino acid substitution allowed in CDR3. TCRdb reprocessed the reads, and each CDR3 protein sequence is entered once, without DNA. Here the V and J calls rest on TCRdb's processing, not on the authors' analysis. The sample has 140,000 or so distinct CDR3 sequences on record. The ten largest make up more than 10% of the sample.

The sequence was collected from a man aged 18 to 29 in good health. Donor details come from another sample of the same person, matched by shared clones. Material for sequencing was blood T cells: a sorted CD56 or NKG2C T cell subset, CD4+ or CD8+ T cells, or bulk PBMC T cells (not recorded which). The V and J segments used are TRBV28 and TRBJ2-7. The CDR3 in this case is CASSLGSNYEQYF.